The entry below gives a single T cell receptor (beta chain) sequence along with its context. These data are taken from a study of beta chain features in type 1 diabetes. The germline gives CDR1 SGHAT, CDR2 FQNNGV. Germline trimming cut 4 bases from V and 4 bases from J; bases unmatched to any gene: 10. The CDR3 totals 16 residues. Every isolated RNA sample was fully reverse transcribed, so sequencing captured expressed TCRB transcripts. Clones were read by immunoSEQ multiplex PCR, and TCRdb kept only the in-frame ones, dropping some. The table shows about 220,000 clones, with around 9.9% occurring only once.

The sequencing input was central memory CD4+ T cells from blood. The chain links TRBV11-2 to TRBJ1-5; 7 positions match TRBD1. The clonotype comes from a man aged 18 to 29 in good health. The CDR3 loop is CASSSASYRGNQPQHF. CDR3 in DNA: TGTGCCAGCAGCTCTGCCTCTTACAGGGGAAATCAGCCCCAGCATTTT.